The 3 T cell receptor beta chains in this list originate from one sample, sequenced in a study of T cell responses to AZD1222 COVID-19 vaccine. Sequencing used immunoSEQ multiplex PCR; TCRdb keeps in-frame clones, though not all of them. The sample includes approximately 150,000 clones, 90% of them seen just once. The sample was peripheral blood, taken on day 0 of AZD1222 vaccination. These receptors all stem from an adult in good health.

This chain uses TRBV6-2 or TRBV6-3 with TRBJ2-5; 8 bases are shared with TRBD1. The CDR3 runs to 16 residues. Trimming took 0 bases from V and 5 from J; bases not matched to a gene: 8. Germline V CDR1 and CDR2: MNHEY, SVGEGT. The DNA for the CDR3 is TGTGCCAGCAGTTACTCGGCAGGGGGCATGGACGAGACCCAGTACTTC. Encoded protein: CASSYSAGGMDETQYF.

This chain uses TRBV10-3 with TRBJ2-3, with D hard to call. Germline V gene lookup returns CDR1 ENHRY and CDR2 SYGVKD. V was shortened by 4 bases and J by 1 base, with 3 bases between the two germline ends. This CDR3 spans 12 amino acids. The CDR3 DNA follows: TGTGCCATCAGTGTTGGCACAGATACGCAGTATTTT. This codes for CAISVGTDTQYF.

This sequence joins TRBV27 and TRBJ1-2; D is perhaps TRBD1 (5 bases). The CDR3 is 16 amino acids. Germline CDR1 reads MNHEY; CDR2 reads SMNVEV (reference sequence). Trimming cost V 5 bases and J 1 base, with 17 bases left between them. DNA of the CDR3: TGTGCCAGCAGTCCCTCGTCGGGGCCTTATAACTATGGCTACACCTTC. It translates to CASSPSSGPYNYGYTF.